These T cell receptor beta chains were read from a single sample in a study of CD8 T cells in ankylosing spondylitis. TCRdb re-derived calls from the 5' RACE reads in MiXCR, one entry per CDR3 protein. The top ten clones hold under 6% of a sample with 40,000 to 50,000 distinct CDR3 sequences, roughly 2.5% of them seen once. The sequencing input was blood, either unsorted or a sorted T cell fraction (not recorded which). The receptors were sampled from a male donor with ankylosing spondylitis or in good health (not recorded which). CDR3s include the opening cysteine and the closing phenylalanine or tryptophan. Fields, in order: clone size, V gene, J gene, D gene, CDR3 DNA, CDR3 protein. D genes are given only for firm matches. Size values are once, few and many counts, or a class for expanded clones, and some rows have none.

clone size: many; V gene: TRBV9; J gene: TRBJ1-3; D gene: TRBD1; CDR3 DNA: TGTGCCAGCAGCCCCCTGGGACAGCTAGGAAACACCATATATTTT; CDR3 protein: CASSPLGQLGNTIYF
clone size: many; V gene: TRBV9; J gene: TRBJ2-7; D gene: .; CDR3 DNA: TGTGCCAGCTCCAACGGGGGGCGATCCGAGCAGTACTTC; CDR3 protein: CASSNGGRSEQYF
clone size: many; V gene: TRBV9; J gene: TRBJ2-1; D gene: .; CDR3 DNA: TGTGCCAGCAGCGTAGTACAATCGAGCTCCTACAATGAGCAGTTCTTC; CDR3 protein: CASSVVQSSSYNEQFF
clone size: many; V gene: TRBV9; J gene: TRBJ2-3; D gene: TRBD2; CDR3 DNA: TGTGCCAGCAGCGTGACTAGCGGGTACACAGATACGCAGTATTTT; CDR3 protein: CASSVTSGYTDTQYF
clone size: many; V gene: TRBV9; J gene: TRBJ2-3; D gene: .; CDR3 DNA: TGTGCCAGCAGCCTCGGAGCACACAACACAGATACGCAGTATTTT; CDR3 protein: CASSLGAHNTDTQYF
clone size: many; V gene: TRBV9; J gene: TRBJ2-1; D gene: .; CDR3 DNA: TGTGCCAGCAGCGTAGCCGGAGGCGGAGGTGAGCAGTTCTTC; CDR3 protein: CASSVAGGGGEQFF
clone size: .; V gene: TRBV9; J gene: TRBJ1-1; D gene: TRBD1; CDR3 DNA: TGTGCCAGCAGCGTCGGAAGAGCAGGGGGGAGCACTGAAGCTCTCTTT; CDR3 protein: CASSVGRAGGSTEALF
clone size: many; V gene: TRBV9; J gene: TRBJ2-1; D gene: .; CDR3 DNA: TGTGCCAGCAATAGGTTAGCGCAAGACAATGAGCAGTTCTTC; CDR3 protein: CASNRLAQDNEQFF
clone size: many; V gene: TRBV9; J gene: TRBJ2-1; D gene: .; CDR3 DNA: TGTGCCAGCAGCGACAAACCGGGACATCCCTCCTACAATGAGCAGTTCTTC; CDR3 protein: CASSDKPGHPSYNEQFF
clone size: many; V gene: TRBV9; J gene: TRBJ2-4; D gene: .; CDR3 DNA: TGTGCCAGCAGCGCCGGACCGGGCGACATTCAGTACTTC; CDR3 protein: CASSAGPGDIQYF
clone size: many; V gene: TRBV9; J gene: TRBJ2-7; D gene: .; CDR3 DNA: TGTGCCAGCAGCGTAGAATCGGGAGTGAGCTACGAGCAGTACTTC; CDR3 protein: CASSVESGVSYEQYF
clone size: many; V gene: TRBV9; J gene: TRBJ2-4; D gene: .; CDR3 DNA: TGTGCCAGCAGCGTACAACCAGGGAAGGGCATTCAGTACTTC; CDR3 protein: CASSVQPGKGIQYF
clone size: many; V gene: TRBV7-4; J gene: TRBJ2-7; D gene: .; CDR3 DNA: TGTGCCAGCAGCCACACCCCGGGAGCGAAACACGAGCAGTACTTC; CDR3 protein: CASSHTPGAKHEQYF
clone size: many; V gene: TRBV9; J gene: TRBJ1-6; D gene: .; CDR3 DNA: TGTGCCAGCAGCGTAGGTCCCGGAGGCGACGAGAATTCACCCCTCCACTTT; CDR3 protein: CASSVGPGGDENSPLHF
clone size: many; V gene: TRBV9; J gene: TRBJ2-7; D gene: TRBD1; CDR3 DNA: TGTGCCAGCAGCGTAGGGGGACAGGGCTACGAGCAGTACTTC; CDR3 protein: CASSVGGQGYEQYF
clone size: many; V gene: TRBV9; J gene: TRBJ2-3; D gene: TRBD2; CDR3 DNA: TGTGCCAGCAGCGTCCGCACTAGCGGCTTCACAGATACGCAGTATTTT; CDR3 protein: CASSVRTSGFTDTQYF
clone size: many; V gene: TRBV9; J gene: TRBJ2-1; D gene: .; CDR3 DNA: TGTGCCAGCAGCGTAGATGGGGGGCGCTCTAGGGATGAGCAGTTCTTC; CDR3 protein: CASSVDGGRSRDEQFF
clone size: many; V gene: TRBV9; J gene: TRBJ1-4; D gene: TRBD1; CDR3 DNA: TGTGCCAGCAGCGGGAAGGGACCGGACAGGGGGCCGTTTAATGAAAAACTGTTTTTT; CDR3 protein: CASSGKGPDRGPFNEKLFF
clone size: many; V gene: TRBV9; J gene: TRBJ2-7; D gene: TRBD2; CDR3 DNA: TGTGCCAGCAGCGTAGGCCCGACTAGCGACTACGAGCAGTACTTC; CDR3 protein: CASSVGPTSDYEQYF
clone size: many; V gene: TRBV9; J gene: TRBJ1-3; D gene: TRBD1; CDR3 DNA: TGTGCCAGCAGCCTCGGACAGGGGGGCCTATCTGGAAACACCATATATTTT; CDR3 protein: CASSLGQGGLSGNTIYF
clone size: many; V gene: TRBV9; J gene: TRBJ2-3; D gene: .; CDR3 DNA: TGTGCCAGCAGCGCCCGAGGGGACCCGAGCACAGATACGCAGTATTTT; CDR3 protein: CASSARGDPSTDTQYF
clone size: medium-sized; V gene: TRBV9; J gene: TRBJ1-2; D gene: .; CDR3 DNA: TGTGCCAGCAGCGCTCACGACAGAACCTATGGCTACACCTTC; CDR3 protein: CASSAHDRTYGYTF
clone size: many; V gene: TRBV9; J gene: TRBJ2-5; D gene: .; CDR3 DNA: TGTGCCAGCAGCGTTGACAGTAACCAAGAGACCCAGTACTTC; CDR3 protein: CASSVDSNQETQYF
clone size: many; V gene: TRBV9; J gene: TRBJ1-2; D gene: TRBD1; CDR3 DNA: TGTGCCAGCAGCCGGGACAGAAACTATGGCTACACCTTC; CDR3 protein: CASSRDRNYGYTF
clone size: many; V gene: TRBV21-1; J gene: TRBJ2-7; D gene: .; CDR3 DNA: TGTGCCAGCAGACCCGGAACGGGCAGCGGGGCAAATTACGAGCAGTACTTC; CDR3 protein: CASRPGTGSGANYEQYF
clone size: many; V gene: TRBV9; J gene: TRBJ2-3; D gene: TRBD2; CDR3 DNA: TGTGCCAGCAGCGTAGTCGGGCTAGCGGGAGCCCTCACAGATACGCAGTATTTT; CDR3 protein: CASSVVGLAGALTDTQYF
clone size: many; V gene: TRBV9; J gene: TRBJ2-5; D gene: TRBD1; CDR3 DNA: TGTGCCAGCAGCGTAGTAGCAGCAGGGGGCGGAGAGACCCAGTACTTC; CDR3 protein: CASSVVAAGGGETQYF
clone size: many; V gene: TRBV9; J gene: TRBJ2-5; D gene: .; CDR3 DNA: TGTGCCAGCAGCAAAGGAATGGTGGACACCCAGTACTTC; CDR3 protein: CASSKGMVDTQYF
clone size: few; V gene: TRBV9; J gene: TRBJ2-5; D gene: .; CDR3 DNA: TGTGCCAGCAGCCCGAGGGATTTGGAGACCCAGTACTTC; CDR3 protein: CASSPRDLETQYF
clone size: many; V gene: TRBV9; J gene: TRBJ1-1; D gene: .; CDR3 DNA: TGTGCCAGCAGCGTAGGTGGTAGGGAGGTAAACACTGAAGCTTTCTTT; CDR3 protein: CASSVGGREVNTEAFF
clone size: many; V gene: TRBV9; J gene: TRBJ1-5; D gene: .; CDR3 DNA: TGTGCCAGCAGCGTAGCTGGGCAGCCTAATCAGCCCCAGCATTTT; CDR3 protein: CASSVAGQPNQPQHF
clone size: many; V gene: TRBV9; J gene: TRBJ2-5; D gene: TRBD2; CDR3 DNA: TGTGCCAGCGTGCCGGGGGGGGGATACGGAGAGACCCAGTACTTC; CDR3 protein: CASVPGGGYGETQYF
clone size: medium-sized; V gene: TRBV9; J gene: TRBJ2-3; D gene: .; CDR3 DNA: TGTGCCAGCAGCCCTCAACTGGCGTCGGGTACGCAGTATTTT; CDR3 protein: CASSPQLASGTQYF
clone size: many; V gene: TRBV9; J gene: TRBJ2-1; D gene: .; CDR3 DNA: TGTGCCAGCAGCCCCCCCGTGGACAATGAGCAGTTCTTC; CDR3 protein: CASSPPVDNEQFF
clone size: .; V gene: TRBV9; J gene: TRBJ2-1; D gene: TRBD2; CDR3 DNA: TGTGCCAGCAGCGTAACCCCCCTAGCGGGATCCTACAATGAGCAGTTCTTC; CDR3 protein: CASSVTPLAGSYNEQFF
clone size: many; V gene: TRBV9; J gene: TRBJ2-1; D gene: .; CDR3 DNA: TGTGCCAGCGACCGTGGCGGGTCCTACAATGAGCAGTTCTTC; CDR3 protein: CASDRGGSYNEQFF
clone size: many; V gene: TRBV21-1; J gene: TRBJ2-3; D gene: .; CDR3 DNA: TGTGCCAGCAGCAAAGGTCGGACAGGGTCAGATACGCAGTATTTT; CDR3 protein: CASSKGRTGSDTQYF
clone size: many; V gene: TRBV9; J gene: TRBJ2-7; D gene: .; CDR3 DNA: TGTGCCAGCAGCCCCTCCGGGGTAGCTTGGGAGCAGTACTTC; CDR3 protein: CASSPSGVAWEQYF
clone size: many; V gene: TRBV9; J gene: TRBJ2-3; D gene: TRBD1; CDR3 DNA: TGTGCCAGCAGCGTAGACAGGGGGCCCCGCCACACAGATACGCAGTATTTT; CDR3 protein: CASSVDRGPRHTDTQYF
clone size: many; V gene: TRBV9; J gene: TRBJ1-1; D gene: TRBD1; CDR3 DNA: TGTGCCAGCAGCGTGAATTCCCGAGGGGGCGGAGGGGCTGAAGCTTTCTTT; CDR3 protein: CASSVNSRGGGGAEAFF
clone size: many; V gene: TRBV9; J gene: TRBJ2-3; D gene: TRBD2; CDR3 DNA: TGTGCCAGCAGCGTAGCTAGCGGGAGGGCGACAGATACGCAGTATTTT; CDR3 protein: CASSVASGRATDTQYF
clone size: many; V gene: TRBV9; J gene: TRBJ2-7; D gene: .; CDR3 DNA: TGTGCCAGCAGCGTAGATGCTTCCAGCCACGAGCAGTACTTC; CDR3 protein: CASSVDASSHEQYF